A selection of T cell receptor beta chains follows, all from one sample in a study of cytomegalovirus exposure and HLA in healthy donors. Clones were sequenced by immunoSEQ multiplex PCR, and TCRdb holds only the in-frame ones, with some missing. This table has about 150,000 clones, roughly four fifths appearing once. The sequencing input was PBMCs. Receptors were obtained from a woman aged 50 to 60 in good health and CMV-seropositive. Each CDR3 is given without its conserved first and last residue.

j_gene | v_gene | CDR3aa
TRBJ1-4 | TRBV9 | ASGRGGEEKLF
TRBJ1-2 | TRBV19 | ASSSKGGPYGYT
TRBJ2-1 | TRBV7-9 | ASSFEPAGGF
TRBJ1-3 | TRBV10-2 | ASSEVSSGNTIY
TRBJ1-4 | TRBV30 | ASDPPGTVVNEKLF
TRBJ1-5 | TRBV7-8 | ASSSDSLEYQPQH
TRBJ1-5 | TRBV19 | ASSIYGRAYSNQPQH
TRBJ2-1 | TRBV6-5 | ASKGAHNEQF
TRBJ2-1 | TRBV5-1 | ASSFGGSGSYNEQF
TRBJ2-2 | TRBV29-1 | SFVDWSSTGELF
TRBJ2-7 | TRBV7-9 | SSSLVQAGEQY
TRBJ1-2 | TRBV6-5 | ASSHLPRPGGYT
TRBJ2-6 | TRBV15 | ATSRGTSRSSGANVLT
TRBJ2-7 | TRBV27 | ASRPGTYTSSYEQY
NA | TRBV10-3 | AISVSESYEQY
TRBJ2-5 | TRBV28 | ASSFPGGSSGQETQY
TRBJ1-1 | TRBV9 | ASSVGLENTEAF
TRBJ2-2 | TRBV9 | ASSASGTPNTGELF
TRBJ1-4 | TRBV4-1 | ASSQDQGTNEKLF
TRBJ1-1 | TRBV10-3 | AISPRGQGASAEAF
TRBJ2-7 | TRBV11-2 | ASSSKTGVSYEQY
TRBJ2-1 | TRBV5-1 | ASSLVQGAGAYNEQF
TRBJ2-3 | TRBV5-1 | ASSSYNTDTQY
TRBJ1-5 | TRBV2 | ASTEWGGGNQPQH
TRBJ2-3 | TRBV7-6 | ASSLWASGREDTQY
TRBJ2-5 | TRBV11-3 | ASSLGNRGHETQY
TRBJ2-1 | TRBV9 | ASSPRLAGVRQF
TRBJ1-1 | TRBV5-1 | ASSLNGGASNTEAF
TRBJ2-3 | TRBV6-1 | ASSDWTRRGTDTQY
TRBJ2-2 | TRBV4-3 | ASSQASGGTTGELF
TRBJ2-2 | TRBV28 | ASSYRGTGELF
TRBJ2-2 | TRBV2 | ASSAQGPTGELF
TRBJ2-1 | TRBV11-1 | ASSLSTAAYNEQF
TRBJ1-1 | TRBV7-2 | ASSLLQSNTEAF
TRBJ1-1 | TRBV7-2 | ASSPPRGNTEAF
TRBJ2-2 | TRBV5-4 | ASSLDRPGELF
TRBJ2-3 | TRBV28 | ASSLWRTDTQY
TRBJ1-3 | TRBV9 | ASSVGRDSGNTIY
TRBJ1-5 | TRBV7-9 | ASSPGGQPQH
TRBJ1-6 | TRBV19 | ASSPGTGSNSPLH